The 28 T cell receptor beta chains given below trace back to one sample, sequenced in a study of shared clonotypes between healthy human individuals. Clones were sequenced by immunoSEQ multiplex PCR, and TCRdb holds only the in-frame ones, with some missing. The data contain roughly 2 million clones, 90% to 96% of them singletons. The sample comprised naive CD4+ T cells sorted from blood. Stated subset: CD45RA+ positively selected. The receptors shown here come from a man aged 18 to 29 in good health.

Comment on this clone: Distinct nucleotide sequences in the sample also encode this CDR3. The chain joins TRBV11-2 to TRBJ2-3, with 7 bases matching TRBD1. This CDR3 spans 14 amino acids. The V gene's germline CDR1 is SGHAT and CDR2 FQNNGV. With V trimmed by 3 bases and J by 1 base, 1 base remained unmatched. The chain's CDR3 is CASSFTGGTDTQYF. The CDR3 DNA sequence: TGTGCCAGCAGCTTCACAGGGGGCACAGATACGCAGTATTTT.

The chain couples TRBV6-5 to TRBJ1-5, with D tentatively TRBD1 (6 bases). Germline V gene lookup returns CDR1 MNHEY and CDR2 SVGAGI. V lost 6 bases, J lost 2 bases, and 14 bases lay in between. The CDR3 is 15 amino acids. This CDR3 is CASRGSGAGNQPQHF. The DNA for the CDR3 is TGTGCCAGCAGGGGCTCGGGGGCAGGCAATCAGCCCCAGCATTTT.

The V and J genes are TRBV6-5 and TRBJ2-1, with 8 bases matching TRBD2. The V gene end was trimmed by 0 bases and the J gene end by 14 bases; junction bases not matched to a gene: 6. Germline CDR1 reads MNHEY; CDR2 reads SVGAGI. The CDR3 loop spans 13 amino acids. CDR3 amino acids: CASSYSGSGKEFF. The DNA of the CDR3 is TGTGCCAGCAGTTACTCGGGTAGCGGGAAGGAGTTCTTC.

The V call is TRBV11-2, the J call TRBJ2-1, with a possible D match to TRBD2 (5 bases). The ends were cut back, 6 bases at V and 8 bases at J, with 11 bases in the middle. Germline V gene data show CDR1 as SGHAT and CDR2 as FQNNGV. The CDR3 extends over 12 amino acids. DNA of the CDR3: TGTGCCAGCAGTTACGCGGGTGATGAGCAGTTCTTC. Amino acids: CASSYAGDEQFF. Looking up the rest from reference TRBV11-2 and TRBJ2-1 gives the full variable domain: EAGVAQSPRYKIIEKRQSVAFWCNPISGHATLYWYQQILGQGPKLLIQFQNNGVVDDSQLPKDRFSAERLKGVDSTLKIQPAKLEDSAVYLCASSYAGDEQFFGPGTRLTVL.

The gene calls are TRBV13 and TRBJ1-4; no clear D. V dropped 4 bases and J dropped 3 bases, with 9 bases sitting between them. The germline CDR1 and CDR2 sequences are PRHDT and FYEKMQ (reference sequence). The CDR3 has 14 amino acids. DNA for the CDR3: TGTGCCAGCAGCTCGGGCCCCGCTAATGAAAAACTGTTTTTT. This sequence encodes CASSSGPANEKLFF.

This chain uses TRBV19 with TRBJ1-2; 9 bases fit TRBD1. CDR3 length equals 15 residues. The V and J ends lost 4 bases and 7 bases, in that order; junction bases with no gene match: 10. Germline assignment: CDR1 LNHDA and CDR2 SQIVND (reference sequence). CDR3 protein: CASSTPGTGNAGYTF. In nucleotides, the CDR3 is TGTGCCAGTAGTACCCCCGGGACAGGGAACGCTGGCTACACCTTC.

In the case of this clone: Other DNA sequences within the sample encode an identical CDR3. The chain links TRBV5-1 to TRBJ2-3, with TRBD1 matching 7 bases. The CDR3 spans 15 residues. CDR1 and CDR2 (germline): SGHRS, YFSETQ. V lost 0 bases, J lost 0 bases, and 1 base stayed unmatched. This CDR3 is CASSLGQGSTDTQYF. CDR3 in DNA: TGCGCCAGCAGCTTGGGACAGGGCAGCACAGATACGCAGTATTTT.

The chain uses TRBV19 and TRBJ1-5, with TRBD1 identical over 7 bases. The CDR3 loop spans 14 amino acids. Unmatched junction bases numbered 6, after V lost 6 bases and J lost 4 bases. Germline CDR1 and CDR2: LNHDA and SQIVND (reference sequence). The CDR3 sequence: CASRQTGKNQPQHF. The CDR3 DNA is TGTGCCAGTAGACAGACAGGGAAAAATCAGCCCCAGCATTTT.

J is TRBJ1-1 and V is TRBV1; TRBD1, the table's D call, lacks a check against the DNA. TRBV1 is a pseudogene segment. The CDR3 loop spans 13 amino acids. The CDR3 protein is CTSSQEGTDEAFF. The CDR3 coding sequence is TGCACCAGCAGCCAAGAGGGCACAGATGAAGCTTTCTTT.

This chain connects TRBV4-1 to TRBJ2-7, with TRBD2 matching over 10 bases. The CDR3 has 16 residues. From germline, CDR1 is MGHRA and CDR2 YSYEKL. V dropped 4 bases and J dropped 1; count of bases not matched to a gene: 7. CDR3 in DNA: TGCGCCAGCAGCCCCACCGGGACTAGCGTTTCCTACGAGCAGTACTTC. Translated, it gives CASSPTGTSVSYEQYF.

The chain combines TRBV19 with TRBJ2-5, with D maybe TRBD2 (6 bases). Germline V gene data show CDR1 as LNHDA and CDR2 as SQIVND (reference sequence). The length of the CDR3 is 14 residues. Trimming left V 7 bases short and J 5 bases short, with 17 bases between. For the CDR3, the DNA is TGTGCCAGTAAGGAGCGGGCCCCAGGGGAGACCCAGTACTTC. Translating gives CASKERAPGETQYF.

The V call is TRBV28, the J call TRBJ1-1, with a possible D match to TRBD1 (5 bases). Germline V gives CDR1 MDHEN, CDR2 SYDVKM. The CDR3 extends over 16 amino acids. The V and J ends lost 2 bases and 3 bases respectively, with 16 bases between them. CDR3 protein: CASSLPDSLAYTEAFF. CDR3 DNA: TGTGCCAGCAGTTTACCTGACAGTCTAGCGTACACTGAAGCTTTCTTT.

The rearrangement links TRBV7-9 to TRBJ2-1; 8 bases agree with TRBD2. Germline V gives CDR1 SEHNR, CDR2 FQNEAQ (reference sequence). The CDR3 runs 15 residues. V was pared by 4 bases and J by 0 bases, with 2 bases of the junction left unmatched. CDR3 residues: CASSSGGSSYNEQFF. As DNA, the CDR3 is TGTGCCAGCAGCTCGGGGGGGAGCTCCTACAATGAGCAGTTCTTC.

The CDR3 loop is CASSQGVRPTYEQYF. The CDR3 DNA sequence: TGCGCCAGCAGCCAAGGCGTACGGCCAACCTACGAGCAGTACTTC. V is TRBV4-1 and J is TRBJ2-7, with D uncertain. The CDR3 length is 15 residues. V was pared by 1 base and J by 2 bases, with 12 bases between. Germline CDR1 MGHRA, CDR2 YSYEKL.

The CDR3 DNA is TGTGCCAGCGGGGGTCCCGGTTTGGGGGAAAAACTGTTTTTT. It is translated as CASGGPGLGEKLFF. V usage is TRBV25-1 and J usage is TRBJ1-4, with D possibly being TRBD1 (5 bases). This CDR3 has 14 residues. With 8 bases removed from V and 8 bases from J, the gap between germline ends came to 18 bases. Per the germline V gene, CDR1 is MGHDK and CDR2 is SYGVNS. Variable domain in full (rest from reference TRBV25-1 and TRBJ1-4): EADIYQTPRYLVIGTGKKITLECSQTMGHDKMYWYQQDPGMELHLIHYSYGVNSTEKGDLSSESTVSRIRTEHFPLTLESARPSHTSQYLCASGGPGLGEKLFFGSGTQLSVL.

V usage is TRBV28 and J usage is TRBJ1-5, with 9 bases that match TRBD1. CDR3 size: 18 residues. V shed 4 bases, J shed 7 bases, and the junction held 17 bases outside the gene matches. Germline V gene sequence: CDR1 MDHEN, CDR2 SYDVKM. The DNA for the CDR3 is TGTGCCAGCAGTTCCTCAACCGTCGGGACAGGGCTGCGGCAGCCCCAGCATTTT. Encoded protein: CASSSSTVGTGLRQPQHF.

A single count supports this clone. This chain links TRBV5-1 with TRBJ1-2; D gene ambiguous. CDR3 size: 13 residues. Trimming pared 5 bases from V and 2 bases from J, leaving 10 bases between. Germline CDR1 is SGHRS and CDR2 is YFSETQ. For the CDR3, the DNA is TGCGCCAGCAGTCGGTGGGAGAACTATGGCTACACCTTC. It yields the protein CASSRWENYGYTF.

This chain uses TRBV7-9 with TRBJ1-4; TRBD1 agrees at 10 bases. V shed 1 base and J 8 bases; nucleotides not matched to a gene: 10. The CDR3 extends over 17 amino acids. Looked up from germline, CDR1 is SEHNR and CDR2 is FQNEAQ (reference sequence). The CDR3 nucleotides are TGTGCCAGCAGCTTAGTGGCTAGAGGGACAGGGGAGGAAAAACTGTTTTTT. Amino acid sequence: CASSLVARGTGEEKLFF. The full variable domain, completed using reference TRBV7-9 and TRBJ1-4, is DTGVSQNPRHKITKRGQNVTFRCDPISEHNRLYWYRQTLGQGPEFLTYFQNEAQLEKSRLLSDRFSAERPKGSFSTLEIQRTEQGDSAMYLCASSLVARGTGEEKLFFGSGTQLSVL.

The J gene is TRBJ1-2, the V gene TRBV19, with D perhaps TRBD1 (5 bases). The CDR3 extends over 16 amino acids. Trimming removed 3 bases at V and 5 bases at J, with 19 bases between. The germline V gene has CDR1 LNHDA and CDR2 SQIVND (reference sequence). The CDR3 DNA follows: TGTGCCAGTAGTATTGGGGGGTCGACGCCCTCGTATGGCTACACCTTC. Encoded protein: CASSIGGSTPSYGYTF.

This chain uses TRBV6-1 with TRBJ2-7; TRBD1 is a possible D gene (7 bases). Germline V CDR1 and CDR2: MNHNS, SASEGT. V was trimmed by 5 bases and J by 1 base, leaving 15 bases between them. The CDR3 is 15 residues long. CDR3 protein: CASSLQTGTSYEQYF. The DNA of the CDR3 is TGTGCCAGCAGTCTCCAGACAGGGACTTCCTACGAGCAGTACTTC.

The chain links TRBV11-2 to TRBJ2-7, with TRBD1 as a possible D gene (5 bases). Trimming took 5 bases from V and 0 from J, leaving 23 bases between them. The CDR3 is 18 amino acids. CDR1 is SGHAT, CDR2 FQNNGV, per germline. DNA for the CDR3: TGTGCCAGCAGCCAATCCACCTTCCAAAGACAGAACTCCTACGAGCAGTACTTC. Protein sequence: CASSQSTFQRQNSYEQYF.

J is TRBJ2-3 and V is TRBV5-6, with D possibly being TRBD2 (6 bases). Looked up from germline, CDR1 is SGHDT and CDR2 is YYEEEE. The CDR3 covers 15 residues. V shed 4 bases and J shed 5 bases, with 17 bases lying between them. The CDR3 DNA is TGTGCCAGCAGCGTCCTACCAACGGGGGAAGATACGCAGTATTTT. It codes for CASSVLPTGEDTQYF.

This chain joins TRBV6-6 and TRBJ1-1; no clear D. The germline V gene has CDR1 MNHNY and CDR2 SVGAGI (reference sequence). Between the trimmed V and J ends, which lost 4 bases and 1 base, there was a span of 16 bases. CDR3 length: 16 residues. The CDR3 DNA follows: TGTGCCAGCAGTTCCCCGATGTATTGGGGGAACACTGAAGCTTTCTTT. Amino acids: CASSSPMYWGNTEAFF.

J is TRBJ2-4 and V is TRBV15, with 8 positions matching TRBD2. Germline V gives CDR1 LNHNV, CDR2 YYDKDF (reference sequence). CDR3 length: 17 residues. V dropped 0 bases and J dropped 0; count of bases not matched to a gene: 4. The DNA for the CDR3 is TGTGCCACCAGCAGAGATCTTCTAGCGGGAGCCAAAAACATTCAGTACTTC. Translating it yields CATSRDLLAGAKNIQYF.

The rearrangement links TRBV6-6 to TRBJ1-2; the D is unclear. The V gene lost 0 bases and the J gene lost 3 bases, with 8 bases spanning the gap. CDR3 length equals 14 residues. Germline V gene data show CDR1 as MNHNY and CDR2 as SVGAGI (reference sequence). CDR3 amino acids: CASSYSGNDYGYTF. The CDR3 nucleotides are TGTGCCAGCAGTTACTCTGGTAACGACTATGGCTACACCTTC.

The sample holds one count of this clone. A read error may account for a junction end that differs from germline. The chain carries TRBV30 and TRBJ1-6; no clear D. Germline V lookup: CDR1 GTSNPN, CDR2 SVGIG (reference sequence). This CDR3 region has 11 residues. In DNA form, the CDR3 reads TGTGCCTGGAGTAAGGGCAGCCGCCCGAACTTT. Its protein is CAWSKGSRPNF.

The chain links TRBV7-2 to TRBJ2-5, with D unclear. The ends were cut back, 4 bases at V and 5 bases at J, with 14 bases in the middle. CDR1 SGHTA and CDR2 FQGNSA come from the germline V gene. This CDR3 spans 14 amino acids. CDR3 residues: CASSSGSPRETQYF. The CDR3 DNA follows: TGTGCCAGCAGCTCCGGGTCACCGAGGGAGACCCAGTACTTC. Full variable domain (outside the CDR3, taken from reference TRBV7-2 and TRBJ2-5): GAGVSQSPSNKVTEKGKDVELRCDPISGHTALYWYRQSLGQGLEFLIYFQGNSAPDKSGLPSDRFSAERTGGSVSTLTIQRTQQEDSAVYLCASSSGSPRETQYFGPGTRLLVL.

The CDR3 protein is CASSPTGQGGNTEAFF. The CDR3 coding sequence is TGTGCCAGCTCACCAACGGGACAGGGGGGGAACACTGAAGCTTTCTTT. The chain combines TRBV18 with TRBJ1-1; 11 bases map to TRBD1. The V segment lost 2 bases and the J segment 1 base; nucleotides outside the gene matches: 3. The CDR3 is 16 amino acids. The V gene's germline CDR1 is KGHSH and CDR2 LQKENI.